One sample yielded the 5 T cell receptor beta chains listed below, sequenced in a study of blood T cell repertoires in COVID-19. The protocol was immunoSEQ multiplex PCR, while the TCRdb copy is restricted to in-frame clones and leaves out a portion. The sample holds approximately 270,000 clones, approximately 85% seen once. The sequenced sample consisted of peripheral blood. Source of these receptors: a woman in her 70s with acute or convalescent COVID-19.

This chain connects TRBV11-2 to TRBJ1-3; 8 bases align to TRBD1. Germline V gene data show CDR1 as SGHAT and CDR2 as FQNNGV. V dropped 1 base and J dropped 6; count of bases not matched to a gene: 5. This CDR3 spans 15 amino acids. CDR3 in amino acids: CASSLGGTGENTIYF. The CDR3 nucleotides read TGTGCCAGCAGCTTAGGGGGGACAGGAGAAAACACCATATATTTT.

V and J are TRBV11-2 and TRBJ1-1; D is possibly TRBD1 (6 bases). V shed 3 bases and J shed 4 bases, with 18 bases lying between them. The CDR3 covers 16 residues. Looked up from germline, CDR1 is SGHAT and CDR2 is FQNNGV. The CDR3 here is CASSFSLQGEGTEAFF. The CDR3 DNA is TGTGCCAGCAGCTTTTCACTACAGGGAGAGGGCACTGAAGCTTTCTTT.

J is TRBJ2-2 and V is TRBV2, with 7 bases matching TRBD2. J gave up 3 bases and V 6 bases, and 4 bases lay outside the gene matches. This CDR3 has 14 amino acids. Per germline, CDR1 SNHLY and CDR2 FYNNEI. The CDR3 is CASSSGTDTGELFF. The CDR3 region has the DNA TGTGCCAGCAGCAGCGGGACCGACACCGGGGAGCTGTTTTTT. The variable domain in full, with the rest retrieved from reference TRBV2 and TRBJ2-2, is EPEVTQTPSHQVTQMGQEVILRCVPISNHLYFYWYRQILGQKVEFLVSFYNNEISEKSEIFDDQFSVERPDGSNFTLKIRSTKLEDSAMYFCASSSGTDTGELFFGEGSRLTVL.

The chain carries TRBV5-1 and TRBJ1-1, with 9 bases that match TRBD1. The V segment lost 5 bases and the J segment 0 bases; nucleotides outside the gene matches: 11. This CDR3 comprises 17 residues. Germline V lookup: CDR1 SGHRS, CDR2 YFSETQ. CDR3 sequence reads: CASSLPVTGGLNTEAFF. The CDR3 nucleotides read TGCGCCAGCAGTTTGCCGGTGACAGGGGGGTTGAACACTGAAGCTTTCTTT.

The gene calls are TRBV3-1 (or the pseudogene TRBV3-2) and TRBJ1-2; D possibly corresponds to TRBD1 (6 bases). The CDR3 length is 12 residues. The germline gives CDR1 LGHDT, CDR2 YNNKEL (reference sequence). The V and J ends lost 4 bases and 8 bases respectively, with 11 bases between them. CDR3: CASSPGTRGYTF. The CDR3 coding sequence is TGTGCCAGCAGCCCGGGGACAAGGGGCTACACCTTC.